Listed below are T cell receptor beta chains from one sample, sequenced in a study of OX40 agonist ivuxolimab in advanced cancers. Data came from immunoSEQ multiplex PCR; TCRdb stores just in-frame clones and leaves some out. Of over 35,000 clones listed, 80% to 90% are singletons. This specimen was CD4+ or CD8+ T cells sorted from blood, taken in a trial of the OX40 agonist ivuxolimab. These receptors were collected from an adult with an advanced solid tumor such as melanoma, head and neck, liver or kidney cancer. Both conserved end residues are part of each CDR3. The D gene is left open where the match is weak. A clone size is listed for some rows: how often the clone was seen (once, few, many), or a class if it is expanded.

j_call: TRBJ2-3; clone_size: -; d_call: -; v_call: TRBV6-1; cdr3_nt: TGTGCCACCCGGACGGGCCCTAGCACAGATACGCAGTATTTT; cdr3_aa: CATRTGPSTDTQYF
j_call: TRBJ2-3; clone_size: -; d_call: -; v_call: TRBV9; cdr3_nt: TGTGCCAGCACTTCAAGCCCGGGAACAGATACGCAGTATTTT; cdr3_aa: CASTSSPGTDTQYF
j_call: TRBJ2-7; clone_size: -; d_call: TRBD1; v_call: TRBV5-1; cdr3_nt: TGCGCCAGCAGCTTGGACCGCGGGACAGGGGTCTGGGAGCAGTACTTC; cdr3_aa: CASSLDRGTGVWEQYF
j_call: TRBJ1-6; clone_size: -; d_call: -; v_call: TRBV7-9; cdr3_nt: TGTGCCAGCAGCGCGGGGGGCAGGGTACATAATTCACCCCTCCACTTT; cdr3_aa: CASSAGGRVHNSPLHF
j_call: TRBJ2-5; clone_size: -; d_call: TRBD1; v_call: TRBV9; cdr3_nt: TGTGCCAGCAGCGTGGTCACAGGGGCCCAAGAGACCCAGTACTTC; cdr3_aa: CASSVVTGAQETQYF
j_call: TRBJ2-5; clone_size: -; d_call: -; v_call: TRBV6-5; cdr3_nt: TGTGCCAGCAGCCACGCCCACAGTGACCAAGAGACCCAGTACTTC; cdr3_aa: CASSHAHSDQETQYF
j_call: TRBJ1-2; clone_size: -; d_call: -; v_call: TRBV29-1; cdr3_nt: TGCAGCGTTGAAGAAGGGACGGGCTATGGCTACACCTTC; cdr3_aa: CSVEEGTGYGYTF
j_call: TRBJ1-2; clone_size: -; d_call: -; v_call: TRBV15; cdr3_nt: TGTGCCACCAGCACCCATCGGACAGATAACTATGGCTACACCTTC; cdr3_aa: CATSTHRTDNYGYTF
j_call: TRBJ2-5; clone_size: -; d_call: TRBD2; v_call: TRBV25-1; cdr3_nt: TGTGCCAGCAGTGATGAGTGGGCGGGGGGGCCCCCAGAGACCCAGTACTTC; cdr3_aa: CASSDEWAGGPPETQYF
j_call: TRBJ2-3; clone_size: -; d_call: -; v_call: TRBV28; cdr3_nt: TGTGCCAGCAGTTTAGGGGCGGGATTGAGTGATACGCAGTATTTT; cdr3_aa: CASSLGAGLSDTQYF
j_call: TRBJ2-1; clone_size: -; d_call: -; v_call: TRBV11-2; cdr3_nt: TGTGCCAGCAGCATTACGGAGGTTAATGAGCAGTTCTTC; cdr3_aa: CASSITEVNEQFF
j_call: TRBJ1-2; clone_size: -; d_call: -; v_call: TRBV7-2; cdr3_nt: TGTGCCAGCAGCGGGGAGGCTGGGGGCTATGGCTACACCTTC; cdr3_aa: CASSGEAGGYGYTF
j_call: TRBJ2-5; clone_size: -; d_call: -; v_call: TRBV12-5; cdr3_nt: TGTGCTAGTGCCCGGCTACAAGAGACCCAGTACTTC; cdr3_aa: CASARLQETQYF
j_call: TRBJ1-1; clone_size: -; d_call: -; v_call: TRBV5-1; cdr3_nt: TGCGCCAGCAGAGAGGGTTTGGACACTGAAGCTTTCTTT; cdr3_aa: CASREGLDTEAFF
j_call: TRBJ2-5; clone_size: -; d_call: -; v_call: TRBV29-1; cdr3_nt: TGCAGCGTTGATGGCACCCAAGAGACCCAGTACTTC; cdr3_aa: CSVDGTQETQYF
j_call: TRBJ2-3; clone_size: -; d_call: TRBD2; v_call: TRBV2; cdr3_nt: TGTGCCAGCAGTGAAAACCTAGCGGGGATCACAGATACGCAGTATTTT; cdr3_aa: CASSENLAGITDTQYF
j_call: TRBJ2-2; clone_size: -; d_call: -; v_call: TRBV4-1; cdr3_nt: TGCGCCAGCAGCCAAGAGAGGAACCACCAACTTGACACCGGGGAGCTGTTTTTT; cdr3_aa: CASSQERNHQLDTGELFF
j_call: TRBJ2-1; clone_size: once; d_call: -; v_call: TRBV7-6; cdr3_nt: TGTGCCAGCAGCTTAATACAGGGTACCTACAATGAGCAGTTCTTC; cdr3_aa: CASSLIQGTYNEQFF
j_call: TRBJ2-7; clone_size: -; d_call: -; v_call: TRBV27; cdr3_nt: TGTGCCAGCAGGACCCTCTTTGGTTACGAGCAGTACTTC; cdr3_aa: CASRTLFGYEQYF
j_call: TRBJ2-1; clone_size: -; d_call: -; v_call: TRBV27; cdr3_nt: TGTGCCAGCAGTCCCTTTCTGGGAGGTGAGCAGTTCTTC; cdr3_aa: CASSPFLGGEQFF
j_call: TRBJ2-7; clone_size: once; d_call: -; v_call: TRBV5-1; cdr3_nt: TGCGCCAGCAGCTTGGCGGGGGGCACCGACTACGAGCAGTACTTC; cdr3_aa: CASSLAGGTDYEQYF
j_call: TRBJ2-2; clone_size: -; d_call: -; v_call: TRBV5-5; cdr3_nt: TGTGCCAGCAGCCCGCTGGACGGTTACACCGGGGAGCTGTTTTTT; cdr3_aa: CASSPLDGYTGELFF
j_call: TRBJ2-2; clone_size: -; d_call: -; v_call: TRBV9; cdr3_nt: TGTGCCAGCAGCGTAGGAGGGGCCGGGGAGCTGTTTTTT; cdr3_aa: CASSVGGAGELFF
j_call: TRBJ1-6; clone_size: -; d_call: -; v_call: TRBV9; cdr3_nt: TGTGCCAGCAGCGCGGAGGGGGGACCCCTCCACTTT; cdr3_aa: CASSAEGGPLHF
j_call: TRBJ2-7; clone_size: -; d_call: -; v_call: TRBV23-1; cdr3_nt: TGCGCCAGCTGGCCCCGGGGGGCAGTATCCTACGAGCAGTACTTC; cdr3_aa: CASWPRGAVSYEQYF
j_call: TRBJ2-7; clone_size: -; d_call: -; v_call: TRBV29-1; cdr3_nt: TGCAGCGTTGGTCCGGGGCCCTACGAGCAGTACTTC; cdr3_aa: CSVGPGPYEQYF
j_call: TRBJ2-3; clone_size: -; d_call: -; v_call: TRBV2; cdr3_nt: TGTGCCAGCAGTGATCAGGCGGGGCGAAGATACACAGATACGCAGTATTTT; cdr3_aa: CASSDQAGRRYTDTQYF
j_call: TRBJ2-7; clone_size: -; d_call: -; v_call: TRBV21-1; cdr3_nt: TGTGCCAGCAAAACTTGGGACAGATCCTACGAGCAGTACTTC; cdr3_aa: CASKTWDRSYEQYF
j_call: TRBJ1-1; clone_size: once; d_call: -; v_call: TRBV9; cdr3_nt: TGTGCCAGCAGCCCACGAGGTGAGGGGGGCGGTGAAGCTTTCTTT; cdr3_aa: CASSPRGEGGGEAFF
j_call: TRBJ2-1; clone_size: -; d_call: TRBD1; v_call: TRBV5-4; cdr3_nt: TGTGCCAGCAGCCGGGGACAGGGCTCCTACAATGAGCAGTTCTTC; cdr3_aa: CASSRGQGSYNEQFF
j_call: TRBJ1-2; clone_size: once; d_call: -; v_call: TRBV4-1; cdr3_nt: TGCGCCAGCAGCCAAGGTCCCGGGGTAGAGGCTAACTATGGCTACACCTTC; cdr3_aa: CASSQGPGVEANYGYTF
j_call: TRBJ2-2; clone_size: -; d_call: -; v_call: TRBV29-1; cdr3_nt: TGCAGCGGACAGCTAAACACCGGGGAGCTGTTTTTT; cdr3_aa: CSGQLNTGELFF
j_call: TRBJ1-1; clone_size: -; d_call: TRBD1; v_call: TRBV5-1; cdr3_nt: TGCGCCAGCAGCCGAGGGACAGGCGTGAACACTGAAGCTTTCTTT; cdr3_aa: CASSRGTGVNTEAFF